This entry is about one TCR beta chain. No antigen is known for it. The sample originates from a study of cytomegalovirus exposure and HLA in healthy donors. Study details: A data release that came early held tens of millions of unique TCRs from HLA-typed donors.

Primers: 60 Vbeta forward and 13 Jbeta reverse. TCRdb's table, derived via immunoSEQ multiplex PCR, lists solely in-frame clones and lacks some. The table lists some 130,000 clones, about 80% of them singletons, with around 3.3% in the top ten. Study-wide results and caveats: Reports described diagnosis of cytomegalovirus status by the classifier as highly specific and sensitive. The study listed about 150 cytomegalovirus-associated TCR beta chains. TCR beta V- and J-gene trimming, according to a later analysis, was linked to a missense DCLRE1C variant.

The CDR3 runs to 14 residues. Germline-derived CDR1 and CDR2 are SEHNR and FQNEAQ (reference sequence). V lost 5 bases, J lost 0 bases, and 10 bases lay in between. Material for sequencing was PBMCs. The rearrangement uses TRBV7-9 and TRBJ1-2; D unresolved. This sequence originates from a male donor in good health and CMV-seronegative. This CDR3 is CASSLGSANYGYTF. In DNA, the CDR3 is TGTGCCAGCAGCCTAGGGAGCGCTAACTATGGCTACACCTTC.